One and the same sample provided the 13 T cell receptor beta chains below, sequenced in a study of blood T cell repertoires in COVID-19. Sequenced by immunoSEQ multiplex PCR; TCRdb stores in-frame clones only, minus some. The sample lists 250,000 to 300,000 clones; around 87% were seen once. The specimen was peripheral blood. Receptors were obtained from a woman between 45 and 60 years old who had recovered from COVID-19.

The CDR3 protein is CASSLAPQGGPNNSPLHF. The CDR3 DNA is TGCGCCAGCAGCTTGGCACCCCAGGGGGGCCCTAATAATTCACCCCTCCACTTT. The chain links TRBV5-1 to TRBJ1-6; TRBD1 matches at 7 bases. CDR1 SGHRS and CDR2 YFSETQ come from the germline V gene. This CDR3 has 18 residues. Trimming at V came to 0 bases and at J to 5 bases, leaving 11 bases not matched to a gene.

The chain joins TRBV11-2 to TRBJ2-4; the D gene is possibly TRBD1 (6 bases). This CDR3 has 18 amino acids. CDR1 is SGHAT, CDR2 FQNNGV, per germline. The V end was cut by 3 bases, the J end by 7 bases, with 25 bases between. CDR3 bases: TGTGCCAGCAGCTTCACACAGGGAGCTGGTGGGTTGGATAACATTCAGTACTTC. Translated, it gives CASSFTQGAGGLDNIQYF.

The chain couples TRBV30 to TRBJ2-2, with D possibly being TRBD2 (5 bases). Germline CDR1 and CDR2: GTSNPN and SVGIG (reference sequence). The CDR3 is 14 residues long. V was pared by 4 bases and J by 1 base, with 10 bases between. This CDR3 reads CAWKREGNTGELFF. The CDR3 nucleotides are TGTGCCTGGAAGAGGGAAGGGAACACCGGGGAGCTGTTTTTT.

In DNA form, the CDR3 reads TGTGCCAGCAAGCGGGACCTGAACACTGAAGCTTTCTTT. Its translation: CASKRDLNTEAFF. V and J are TRBV12-3 or TRBV12-4 and TRBJ1-1; D possibly corresponds to TRBD1 (5 bases). Trimming pared 7 bases from V and 0 bases from J, leaving 9 bases between. The CDR3 runs to 13 residues.

The gene calls are TRBV7-9 and TRBJ2-2, with a weak D call TRBD1 (6 bases). The CDR3 is made up of 11 amino acids. Germline CDR1 and CDR2: SEHNR and FQNEAQ (reference sequence). V was cut by 11 bases and J by 4 bases, with 8 bases left in between. The DNA of the CDR3 is TGTGCCGAGACAGGCACCGGGGAGCTGTTTTTT. It specifies CAETGTGELFF. The whole variable domain, remainder taken from reference TRBV7-9 and TRBJ2-2, is DTGVSQNPRHKITKRGQNVTFRCDPISEHNRLYWYRQTLGQGPEFLTYFQNEAQLEKSRLLSDRFSAERPKGSFSTLEIQRTEQGDSAMYLCAETGTGELFFGEGSRLTVL.

The V and J genes are TRBV30 and TRBJ1-4; the D gene is possibly TRBD1 (6 bases). The CDR3 is made up of 14 amino acids. The V end was cut by 3 bases, the J end by 7 bases, with 15 bases between. Per the germline V gene, CDR1 is GTSNPN and CDR2 is SVGIG (reference sequence). The CDR3 DNA reads TGTGCCTGGAGCTCACAGGGAATGGGTGAAAAACTGTTTTTT. As protein: CAWSSQGMGEKLFF. Together with reference TRBV30 and TRBJ1-4, the CDR3 gives the full variable domain: SQTIHQWPATLVQPVGSPLSLECTVEGTSNPNLYWYRQAAGRGLQLLFYSVGIGQISSEVPQNLSASRPQDRQFILSSKKLLLSDSGFYLCAWSSQGMGEKLFFGSGTQLSVL.

This clone has a single count. The chain couples TRBV6-5 to TRBJ1-1; possibly TRBD1 for D (6 bases). This CDR3 spans 14 amino acids. Trimming took off 2 bases at V and 5 bases at J, with 12 bases between the two ends. CDR1 and CDR2 from the germline V gene are MNHEY and SVGAGI. The CDR3 reads CASSYRQVGTEAFF. As DNA, the CDR3 is TGTGCCAGCAGTTACCGACAGGTTGGGACTGAAGCTTTCTTT.

The V gene is TRBV29-1, the J gene TRBJ1-1, with D tentatively TRBD1 (5 bases). The V gene's germline CDR1 is SQVTM and CDR2 ANQGSEA. The CDR3 sequence is 13 residues long. V was pared by 3 bases and J by 3 bases, with 11 bases between. The CDR3 spells CSVEDIFYTEAFF. The CDR3 nucleotides read TGCAGCGTTGAGGACATATTTTACACTGAAGCTTTCTTT.

This chain uses TRBV28 with TRBJ2-7; 8 nucleotides agree with TRBD1. The V gene end was trimmed by 4 bases and the J gene end by 3 bases; junction bases not matched to a gene: 11. There are 16 residues in the CDR3. Germline CDR1 and CDR2: MDHEN and SYDVKM. CDR3 protein: CASSSPDRVFVYEQYF. CDR3 in DNA: TGTGCCAGCAGTTCACCGGACAGGGTTTTCGTCTACGAGCAGTACTTC.

The CDR3 here is CASSLRIANYGYTF. In DNA form, the CDR3 reads TGTGCCAGTAGTCTTAGAATAGCTAACTATGGCTACACCTTC. V is TRBV19 and J is TRBJ1-2, with unresolved D. Deletions cut 5 bases from V and 0 bases from J, with 10 bases between. Germline CDR1 is LNHDA and CDR2 is SQIVND (reference sequence). The length of the CDR3 is 14 residues.

The chain links TRBV27 to TRBJ2-7; TRBD2 might be the D (6 bases). The germline gives CDR1 MNHEY, CDR2 SMNVEV (reference sequence). CDR3 length: 14 amino acids. V was shortened by 3 bases and J by 7 bases, with 16 bases between the two germline ends. The CDR3 sequence is CASSFGTAGGEQYF. The CDR3 DNA reads as TGTGCCAGCAGTTTCGGGACTGCTGGGGGGGAGCAGTACTTC.

This clone was counted only a few times. This chain connects TRBV27 to TRBJ2-7, with 7 bases fitting TRBD2. CDR3 length: 15 amino acids. The germline gives CDR1 MNHEY, CDR2 SMNVEV (reference sequence). Trimming cost V 4 bases and J 1 base; bases outside gene matches: 7. CDR3 DNA sequence: TGTGCCAGCAGTTACAAAAGCGGGGATTCCTACGAGCAGTACTTC. This gives the protein CASSYKSGDSYEQYF.

This clone showed up just once. The V and J genes are TRBV7-2 and TRBJ1-3, with D unclear. Germline V gene data show CDR1 as SGHTA and CDR2 as FQGNSA. V lost 3 bases and J lost 0, with 9 bases in between. CDR3 length: 15 residues. The CDR3 sequence is CASSFHRYSGNTIYF. The DNA of the CDR3 is TGTGCCAGCAGCTTTCACCGGTACTCTGGAAACACCATATATTTT. Together with reference TRBV7-2 and TRBJ1-3, the CDR3 gives the full variable domain: GAGVSQSPSNKVTEKGKDVELRCDPISGHTALYWYRQSLGQGLEFLIYFQGNSAPDKSGLPSDRFSAERTGGSVSTLTIQRTQQEDSAVYLCASSFHRYSGNTIYFGEGSWLTVV.